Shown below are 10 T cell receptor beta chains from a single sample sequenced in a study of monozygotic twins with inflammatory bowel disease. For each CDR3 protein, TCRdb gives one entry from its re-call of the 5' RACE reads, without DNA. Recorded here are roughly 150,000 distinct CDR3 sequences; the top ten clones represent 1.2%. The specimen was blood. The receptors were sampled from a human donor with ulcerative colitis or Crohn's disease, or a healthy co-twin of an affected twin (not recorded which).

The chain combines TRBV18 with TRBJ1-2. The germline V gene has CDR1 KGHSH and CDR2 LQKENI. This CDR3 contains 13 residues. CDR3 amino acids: CASSIETNYGYTF.

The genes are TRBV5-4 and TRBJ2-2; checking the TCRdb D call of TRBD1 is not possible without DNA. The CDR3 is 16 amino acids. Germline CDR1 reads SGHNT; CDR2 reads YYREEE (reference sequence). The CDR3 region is CASSAGQGPNTGELFF.

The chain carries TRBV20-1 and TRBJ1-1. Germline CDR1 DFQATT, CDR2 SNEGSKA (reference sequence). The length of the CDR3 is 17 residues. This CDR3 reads CSATLFGKETPAAEAFF.

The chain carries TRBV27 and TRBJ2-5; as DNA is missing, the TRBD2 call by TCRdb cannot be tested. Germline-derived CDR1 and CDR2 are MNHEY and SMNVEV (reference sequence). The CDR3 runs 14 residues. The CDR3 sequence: CASSLGSERETQYF.

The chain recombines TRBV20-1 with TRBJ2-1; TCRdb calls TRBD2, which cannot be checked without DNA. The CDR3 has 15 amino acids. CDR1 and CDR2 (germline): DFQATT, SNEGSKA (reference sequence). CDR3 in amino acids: CSAAVPGLATNEQFF.

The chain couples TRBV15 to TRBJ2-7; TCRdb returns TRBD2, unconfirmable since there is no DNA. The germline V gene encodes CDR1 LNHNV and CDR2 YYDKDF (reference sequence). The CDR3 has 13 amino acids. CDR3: CATSWGLTYEQYF.

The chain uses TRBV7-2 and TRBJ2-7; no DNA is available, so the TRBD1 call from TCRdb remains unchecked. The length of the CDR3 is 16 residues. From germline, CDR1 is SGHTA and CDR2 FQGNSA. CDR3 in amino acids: CASSSTGTGGGYEQYF.

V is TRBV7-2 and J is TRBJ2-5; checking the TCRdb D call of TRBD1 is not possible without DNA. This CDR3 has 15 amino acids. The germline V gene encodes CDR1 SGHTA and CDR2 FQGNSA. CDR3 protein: CASSPQGQRGETQYF.

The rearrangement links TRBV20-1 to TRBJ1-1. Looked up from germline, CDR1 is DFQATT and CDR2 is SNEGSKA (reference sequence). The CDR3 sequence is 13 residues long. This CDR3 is CSARGGMNTEAFF.

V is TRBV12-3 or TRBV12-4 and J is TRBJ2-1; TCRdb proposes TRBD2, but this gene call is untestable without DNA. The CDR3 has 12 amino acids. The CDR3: CASRQRECEQFF.